This T cell receptor beta chain is from a study of response to subunit inactivated influenza vaccine. Study-wide points: Each seasonal influenza vaccination recruits few new T cells, the authors suggested.

A few counts support this clonotype. Its antigen remains unknown. TCRdb reanalysed the RT-PCR reads using MiXCR and keeps one entry per CDR3 protein. Of some 500,000 distinct CDR3 sequences in the sample, 13% were seen once. V lost 5 bases to trimming and J lost 6 bases, with 7 bases between them. Germline CDR1 and CDR2: MNHEY and SVGEGT. The length of the CDR3 is 12 residues. The TCR originated in a man aged 45-65 years who received an inactivated influenza vaccine. The sequences come from PBMCs from blood, collected 45 days after vaccination. The chain employs TRBV6-2 or TRBV6-3 and TRBJ1-4; the D is unclear. CDR3: CASSPTDEKLFF. The CDR3 DNA sequence: TGTGCCAGCAGTCCGACTGATGAAAAACTGTTTTTT.